Included here is one T cell receptor (beta chain) sequence, with context. Clones were sequenced by immunoSEQ multiplex PCR, and TCRdb holds only the in-frame ones, with some missing. Found here are 75,000 to 85,000 clones, approximately 80% of them singletons; the top ten hold roughly 4%. This sample stems from a study of technical replicates of blood from several donors. Per germline, CDR1 LNHDA and CDR2 SQIVND (reference sequence). With 7 bases removed from V and 4 bases from J, the gap between germline ends came to 19 bases. The CDR3 extends over 15 amino acids. Source material: PBMCs. The sequence came from a human donor in good health. Some clones in this sample may be carry-over from other donors' samples. The chain couples TRBV19 to TRBJ2-5; weak D call: TRBD1 (6 bases). The CDR3 is CASNTVNRAGETQYF. In DNA, the CDR3 is TGTGCCAGTAATACTGTGAACAGGGCGGGAGAGACCCAGTACTTC.